The text below deals with one T cell receptor beta chain. These data originate in a study of shared clonotypes between healthy human individuals. About the research overall: Researchers drew samples from a couple of women and a few men aged 18 to 49.

Per germline, CDR1 SNHLY and CDR2 FYNNEI. The CDR3 has 15 residues. The ends lost 8 bases at V and 5 bases at J; junction bases unmatched: 10. This table comes from immunoSEQ multiplex PCR, and its TCRdb copy is limited to in-frame clones, with some not included. The top ten hold about 0.057% of the sample, which has hundreds of thousands of clones, roughly 95% seen once. Each donor was a Caucasian adult residing in Nashville, Tennessee. This chain uses TRBV2 with TRBJ1-4; TRBD1 matches 8 bases. Sequencing was carried out using naive CD4+ T cells sorted from blood. The subset denotes: CD45RA+ positively selected. The TCR originated in a woman aged 30 to 39 in good health. The CDR3 DNA reads as TGTGCCAGCGTCACCCCAGGGGGCGCGAATGAAAAACTGTTTTTT. It encodes CASVTPGGANEKLFF.